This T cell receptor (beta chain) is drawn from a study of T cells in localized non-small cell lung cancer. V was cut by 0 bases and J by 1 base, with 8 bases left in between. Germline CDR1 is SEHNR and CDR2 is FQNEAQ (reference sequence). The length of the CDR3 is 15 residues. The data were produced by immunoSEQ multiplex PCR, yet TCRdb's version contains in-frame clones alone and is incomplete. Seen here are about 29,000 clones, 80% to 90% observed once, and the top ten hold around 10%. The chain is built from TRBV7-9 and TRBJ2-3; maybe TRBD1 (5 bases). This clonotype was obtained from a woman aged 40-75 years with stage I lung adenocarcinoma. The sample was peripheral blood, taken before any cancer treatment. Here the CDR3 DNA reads TGTGCCAGCAGCTTAGCAGGGGCCGGCACAGATACGCAGTATTTT. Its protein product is CASSLAGAGTDTQYF.